This entry lists 10 T cell receptor beta chains sequenced from one sample in a study of CD8 T cells in ankylosing spondylitis. MiXCR was run by TCRdb on the 5' RACE reads, yielding one entry per CDR3 protein. This table holds around 490,000 distinct CDR3 sequences, less than 6% found once. Overall study findings and caveats: Ankylosing spondylitis blood appeared to be characterized by a TCR beta motif of eight highly homologous variants.

These receptors lack a known antigen. Sequenced input: blood, either unsorted or a sorted T cell fraction (not recorded which). Source of these receptors: a male donor with ankylosing spondylitis.

This clonotype has a count of ten or more. The chain is built from TRBV27 and TRBJ2-2; D is undetermined. In germline, CDR1 is MNHEY, CDR2 SMNVEV (reference sequence). The CDR3 covers 14 residues. The ends were cut back, 6 bases at V and 2 bases at J, with 10 bases in the middle. The DNA for the CDR3 is TGTGCCAGCAGAAGAAGTCGCAACACCGGGGAGCTGTTTTTT. Translated, it gives CASRRSRNTGELFF.

This clonotype was seen ten or more times. The chain is built from TRBV10-3 and TRBJ2-1, with 10 bases matching TRBD2. Per the germline V gene, CDR1 is ENHRY and CDR2 is SYGVKD. The CDR3 runs 15 residues. The V gene end was trimmed by 6 bases and the J gene end by 4 bases; junction bases not matched to a gene: 6. The CDR3 spells CAISLGTSVYNEQFF. CDR3 nucleotides: TGTGCCATCAGCCTCGGGACTAGCGTATACAATGAGCAGTTCTTC.

This clonotype showed up many times. The chain carries TRBV20-1 and TRBJ2-3, with D unresolved. CDR1 is DFQATT, CDR2 SNEGSKA, per germline (reference sequence). This CDR3 contains 15 residues. The germline V and J ends were trimmed by 0 bases and 0 bases, with 10 bases remaining between them. The CDR3 sequence is CSARDLRPSTDTQYF. CDR3 DNA: TGCAGTGCTAGAGATCTACGGCCGAGCACAGATACGCAGTATTTT.

This clonotype was seen at least ten times. The chain is built from TRBV7-9 and TRBJ2-7; D might be TRBD1 (5 bases). Trimming stripped 1 base from V and 2 bases from J, with 9 bases between. The germline gives CDR1 SEHNR, CDR2 FQNEAQ (reference sequence). This CDR3 contains 14 residues. Here the CDR3 reads CASSLEARAYEQYF. In nucleotides, the CDR3 is TGTGCCAGCAGCTTAGAGGCCAGGGCCTACGAGCAGTACTTC.

The chain uses TRBV24-1 and TRBJ1-2; D unclear. The ends were cut back, 4 bases at V and 0 bases at J, with 11 bases in the middle. CDR3 length: 15 amino acids. From germline, CDR1 is KGHDR and CDR2 SFDVKD. The CDR3 nucleotides are TGTGCCACCAGTGACAGGAACTCCGCTAACTATGGCTACACCTTC. As protein: CATSDRNSANYGYTF.

In its sample, this clonotype was seen many times. The chain employs TRBV6-5 and TRBJ1-5; TRBD1 agrees at 7 bases. This CDR3 has 15 residues. With V trimmed by 1 base and J by 5 bases, 5 bases remained unmatched. Germline lookup yields CDR1 MNHEY and CDR2 SVGAGI. The CDR3 reads CASSYFGGGDQPQHF. For the CDR3, the DNA is TGTGCCAGCAGTTACTTTGGAGGGGGCGATCAGCCCCAGCATTTT.

This clonotype was seen at least ten times. The chain uses TRBV5-1 and TRBJ2-2; D not resolved. This CDR3 has 14 residues. Germline CDR1 SGHRS, CDR2 YFSETQ. Trimming stripped 1 base from V and 1 base from J, with 5 bases between. The CDR3 spells CASSLPENTGELFF. The CDR3 coding sequence is TGCGCCAGCAGCTTGCCGGAGAACACCGGGGAGCTGTTTTTT.

This clonotype was recorded at least ten times. CDR3 sequence (DNA): TGTGCCAGCAGCCATGGGACAGCCTTGGGCTATGGCTACACCTTC. Residues: CASSHGTALGYGYTF. The chain joins TRBV7-2 to TRBJ1-2, with 7 bases that match TRBD1. Germline V gene lookup returns CDR1 SGHTA and CDR2 FQGNSA. This CDR3 contains 15 residues. J lost 4 bases, V lost 5 bases, and 10 bases had no gene match.

This clonotype was observed at least ten times. CDR3 sequence (DNA): TGTGCCAGCAGCTTAGTCGGGGAAGTAGGTGAGCAGTACTTC. Translated, it gives CASSLVGEVGEQYF. The rearrangement links TRBV7-2 to TRBJ2-7; D perhaps matches TRBD2 (5 bases). CDR1 is SGHTA, CDR2 FQGNSA, per germline. The CDR3 has 14 amino acids. Trimming took 1 base from V and 7 from J, leaving 14 bases between them.

This clonotype was seen many times. The rearrangement joins TRBV5-5 to TRBJ1-4; D is unclear. Germline V gives CDR1 SGHKS, CDR2 YYEKEE (reference sequence). The CDR3 is 11 amino acids. Trimming cost V 0 bases and J 8 bases, with 2 bases left between them. CDR3 region: CASSLEEKLFF. The CDR3 DNA reads TGTGCCAGCAGCTTGGAGGAAAAACTGTTTTTT. Full variable domain (missing parts from reference TRBV5-5 and TRBJ1-4): DAGVTQSPTHLIKTRGQQVTLRCSPISGHKSVSWYQQVLGQGPQFIFQYYEKEERGRGNFPDRFSARQFPNYSSELNVNALLLGDSALYLCASSLEEKLFFGSGTQLSVL.